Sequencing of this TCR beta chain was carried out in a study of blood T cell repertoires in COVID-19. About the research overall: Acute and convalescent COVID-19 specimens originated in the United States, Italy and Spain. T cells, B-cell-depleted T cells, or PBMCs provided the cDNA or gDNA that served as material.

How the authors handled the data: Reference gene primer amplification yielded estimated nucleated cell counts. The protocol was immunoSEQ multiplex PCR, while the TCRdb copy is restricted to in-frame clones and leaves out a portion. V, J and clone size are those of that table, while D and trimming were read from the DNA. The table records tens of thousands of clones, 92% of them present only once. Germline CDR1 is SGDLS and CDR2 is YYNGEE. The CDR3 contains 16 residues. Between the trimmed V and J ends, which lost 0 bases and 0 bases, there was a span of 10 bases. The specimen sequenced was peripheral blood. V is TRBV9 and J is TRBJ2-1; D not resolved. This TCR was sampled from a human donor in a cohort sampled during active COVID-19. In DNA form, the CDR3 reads TGTGCCAGCAGCGTAGTGGGCGTCACCTCCTACAATGAGCAGTTCTTC. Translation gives CASSVVGVTSYNEQFF.